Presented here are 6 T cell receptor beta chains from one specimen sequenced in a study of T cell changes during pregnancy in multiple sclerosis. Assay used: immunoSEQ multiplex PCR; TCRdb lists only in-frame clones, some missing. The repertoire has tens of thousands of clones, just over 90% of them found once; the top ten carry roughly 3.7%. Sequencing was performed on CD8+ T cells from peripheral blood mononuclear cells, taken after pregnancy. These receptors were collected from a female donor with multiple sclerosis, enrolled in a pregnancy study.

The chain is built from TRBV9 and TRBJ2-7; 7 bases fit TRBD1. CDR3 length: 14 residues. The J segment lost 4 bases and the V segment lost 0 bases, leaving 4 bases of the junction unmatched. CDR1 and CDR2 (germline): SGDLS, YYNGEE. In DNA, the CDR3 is TGTGCCAGCAGCGTAGAGGGACAGAATTACGAGCAGTACTTC. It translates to CASSVEGQNYEQYF.

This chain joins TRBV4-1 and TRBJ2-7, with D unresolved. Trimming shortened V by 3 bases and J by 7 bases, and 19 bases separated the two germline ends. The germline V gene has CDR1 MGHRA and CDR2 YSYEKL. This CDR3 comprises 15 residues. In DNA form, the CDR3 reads TGCGCCAGCAGCCACCCGGGTAACCCCGCGCGGGAGCAGTACTTC. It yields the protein CASSHPGNPAREQYF.

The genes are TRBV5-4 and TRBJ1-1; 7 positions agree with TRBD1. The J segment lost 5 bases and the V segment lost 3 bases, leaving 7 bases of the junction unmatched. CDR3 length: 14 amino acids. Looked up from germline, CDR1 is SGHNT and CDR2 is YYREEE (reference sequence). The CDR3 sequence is CASSSTTGRTEAFF. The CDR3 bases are TGTGCCAGCAGCTCTACGACAGGGAGAACTGAAGCTTTCTTT.

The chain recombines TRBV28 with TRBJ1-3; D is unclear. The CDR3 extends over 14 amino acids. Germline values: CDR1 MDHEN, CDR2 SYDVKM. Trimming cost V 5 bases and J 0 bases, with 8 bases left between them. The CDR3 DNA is TGTGCCAGCAGTGAGGCCTCCTCTGGAAACACCATATATTTT. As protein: CASSEASSGNTIYF. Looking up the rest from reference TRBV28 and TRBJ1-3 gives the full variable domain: DVKVTQSSRYLVKRTGEKVFLECVQDMDHENMFWYRQDPGLGLRLIYFSYDVKMKEKGDIPEGYSVSREKKERFSLILESASTNQTSMYLCASSEASSGNTIYFGEGSWLTVV.

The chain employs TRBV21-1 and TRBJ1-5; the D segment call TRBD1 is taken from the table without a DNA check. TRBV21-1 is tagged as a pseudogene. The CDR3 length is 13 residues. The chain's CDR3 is CASTTSKDQPQHF. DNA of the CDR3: TGTGCCAGCACGACATCGAAAGATCAGCCCCAGCATTTT.

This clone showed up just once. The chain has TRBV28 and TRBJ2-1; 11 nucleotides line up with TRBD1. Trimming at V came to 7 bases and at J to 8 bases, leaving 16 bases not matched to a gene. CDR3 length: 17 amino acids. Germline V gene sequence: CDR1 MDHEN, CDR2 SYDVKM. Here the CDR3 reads CASNVLFGTGGRDEQFF. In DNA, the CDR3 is TGTGCCAGCAATGTCTTGTTCGGGACAGGGGGGAGGGATGAGCAGTTCTTC.